This T cell receptor beta chain was documented in a study of early T cells in non-severe SARS-CoV-2 infection. The overall study: Unsorted whole blood bulk RNA was sequenced, with unpaired chains. Overall study results and limits: VDJdb matching, biased toward anti-spike CD8 responses, missed private and CD4 specificities.

Attachment of unique molecular identifiers was made to individual cDNA molecules. TCRdb fed the 5' RACE reads into MiXCR, producing one record per CDR3 protein. This sample has 15,000 to 25,000 distinct CDR3 sequences, with approximately 4.4% found just once. CDR1 SQVTM and CDR2 ANQGSEA come from the germline V gene. CDR3 length: 17 residues. The V end lost 4 bases, the J end lost 0 bases, and 19 bases lay between the germline ends. This clonotype has a count of ten or more. What it recognizes is unknown. The sequence came from an adult who was a healthcare worker with PCR-confirmed SARS-CoV-2 infection or an uninfected control (not recorded which). This chain links TRBV29-1 with TRBJ2-1; D might be TRBD1 (7 bases). Sequenced: whole blood. The CDR3 DNA reads as TGCAGCGTTGGCGGGACAGACAATTGGAGCTCCTACAATGAGCAGTTCTTC. Translating gives CSVGGTDNWSSYNEQFF.